These 14 T cell receptor beta chains share one sample of origin, sequenced in a study of cytomegalovirus exposure and HLA in healthy donors. The PCR contained 60 Vbeta and 13 Jbeta primers. Clones were sequenced by immunoSEQ multiplex PCR, and TCRdb holds only the in-frame ones, with some missing. The sample shows some 190,000 clones, about 90% of them seen only once. The sequenced sample was PBMCs. The source of these receptors is a boy aged 2 to 10 in good health and CMV-seronegative.

The gene calls are TRBV7-9 and TRBJ2-7; TRBD1 might be the D (6 bases). Trimming left V 5 bases short and J 2 bases short, with 16 bases between. Looked up from germline, CDR1 is SEHNR and CDR2 is FQNEAQ (reference sequence). The CDR3 sequence is 15 residues long. The CDR3 nucleotides are TGTGCCAGCAGCCCACCCACAGGGTTTACCTACGAGCAGTACTTC. Protein sequence: CASSPPTGFTYEQYF.

This chain joins TRBV5-1 and TRBJ2-4; D is possibly TRBD2 (6 bases). Germline loops: CDR1 SGHRS, CDR2 YFSETQ. The length of the CDR3 is 16 residues. Deletions cut 4 bases from V and 5 bases from J, with 19 bases between. DNA for the CDR3: TGCGCCAGCAGCCCGTCCTCAAGACTAGACCAAAACATTCAGTACTTC. Protein product: CASSPSSRLDQNIQYF.

The V and J genes are TRBV5-4 and TRBJ2-3; TRBD2 matches 7 bases. The germline gives CDR1 SGHNT, CDR2 YYREEE (reference sequence). This CDR3 spans 17 amino acids. The junction had 18 bases not matched to a gene; V was cut back by 5 bases and J by 6 bases. The CDR3 sequence is CASSPGGLSPVSDTQYF. DNA for the CDR3: TGTGCCAGCAGTCCGGGGGGTCTAAGCCCCGTGTCGGATACGCAGTATTTT. Supplemented by reference TRBV5-4 and TRBJ2-3, the full variable domain reads ETGVTQSPTHLIKTRGQQVTLRCSSQSGHNTVSWYQQALGQGPQFIFQYYREEENGRGNFPPRFSGLQFPNYSSELNVNALELDDSALYLCASSPGGLSPVSDTQYFGPGTRLTVL.

This chain uses TRBV29-1 with TRBJ2-2; D possibly corresponds to TRBD1 (6 bases). This CDR3 is built from 12 residues. Germline V gene data show CDR1 as SQVTM and CDR2 as ANQGSEA. The germline V and J ends were trimmed by 8 bases and 0 bases, with 7 bases remaining between them. The CDR3 spells CSTGSNTGELFF. The CDR3 DNA reads as TGCAGCACAGGGTCGAACACCGGGGAGCTGTTTTTT.

The sample holds one count of this clone. The rearrangement joins TRBV5-1 to TRBJ1-1; 7 bases are shared with TRBD1. With V trimmed by 3 bases and J by 8 bases, 13 bases remained unmatched. This CDR3 contains 15 residues. The germline V gene has CDR1 SGHRS and CDR2 YFSETQ. The CDR3, as DNA: TGCGCCAGCAGCTCTGGTGCTACGGGACAGAGCGAAGCTTTCTTT. Protein product: CASSSGATGQSEAFF.

This clone was observed once. The CDR3 loop is CASSLIDRGRNQPQHF. Here the CDR3 DNA reads TGTGCCAGCAGCTTGATTGACAGGGGGCGTAATCAGCCCCAGCATTTT. The V and J genes are TRBV7-8 and TRBJ1-5, with 10 bases that match TRBD1. Germline V CDR1 and CDR2: SGHVS, FQNEAQ. The CDR3 covers 16 residues. V lost 3 bases and J lost 4; bases outside the gene matches: 6.

The rearrangement uses TRBV11-2 and TRBJ2-2; 10 nucleotides match TRBD1. This CDR3 contains 18 residues. In germline, CDR1 is SGHAT, CDR2 FQNNGV. V lost 2 bases and J lost 4; bases outside the gene matches: 10. CDR3 sequence: CASSLSRDRGRGTGELFF. DNA of the CDR3: TGTGCCAGCAGCTTATCCCGGGACAGGGGAAGGGGCACCGGGGAGCTGTTTTTT.

The chain links TRBV7-8 to TRBJ2-1, with TRBD2 identical over 10 bases. Germline V CDR1 and CDR2: SGHVS, FQNEAQ. The CDR3 loop spans 16 amino acids. J was trimmed by 4 bases and V by 4 bases; bases with no gene match: 7. The CDR3: CASSSGLAGDYNEQFF. The CDR3 DNA is TGTGCCAGCAGCTCAGGCCTAGCGGGAGATTACAATGAGCAGTTCTTC. The full variable domain, rest sourced from reference TRBV7-8 and TRBJ2-1, is GAGVSQSPRYKVAKRGQDVALRCDPISGHVSLFWYQQALGQGPEFLTYFQNEAQLDKSGLPSDRFFAERPEGSVSTLKIQRTQQEDSAVYLCASSSGLAGDYNEQFFGPGTRLTVL.

This chain uses TRBV5-6 with TRBJ2-3; 7 bases agree with TRBD2. Germline lookup yields CDR1 SGHDT and CDR2 YYEEEE. The CDR3 runs to 15 residues. V was clipped by 1 base and J by 5 bases; unmatched bases: 7. The CDR3 bases are TGTGCCAGCAGCTTGTCGAGGGACTACCAAGATACGCAGTATTTT. Protein sequence: CASSLSRDYQDTQYF.

V usage is TRBV19 and J usage is TRBJ2-3; 8 bases line up with TRBD1. V was clipped by 4 bases and J by 6 bases; unmatched bases: 15. Germline lookup yields CDR1 LNHDA and CDR2 SQIVND (reference sequence). The CDR3 has 17 amino acids. CDR3 residues: CASSTTLHWTGWDTQYF. The CDR3 nucleotides read TGTGCCAGTAGTACGACCCTCCATTGGACAGGGTGGGATACGCAGTATTTT.

This clone was recorded only once. The V gene is TRBV5-8, the J gene TRBJ2-1; 14 positions agree with TRBD2. CDR3 length: 19 residues. Germline trimming cut 0 bases from V and 3 bases from J; bases unmatched to any gene: 8. Looked up from germline, CDR1 is SGHTS and CDR2 is YDEGEE. CDR3 protein: CASSLETSGRVKLYNEQFF. Here the CDR3 DNA reads TGTGCCAGCAGCTTGGAGACTAGCGGGAGGGTAAAGCTCTACAATGAGCAGTTCTTC. Full variable domain (outside the CDR3, taken from reference TRBV5-8 and TRBJ2-1): EAGVTQSPTHLIKTRGQQATLRCSPISGHTSVYWYQQALGLGLQFLLWYDEGEERNRGNFPPRFSGRQFPNYSSELNVNALELEDSALYLCASSLETSGRVKLYNEQFFGPGTRLTVL.

This clone was detected ten times or more. The V gene is TRBV6-1, the J gene TRBJ2-3, with 7 bases aligning to TRBD1. CDR1 MNHNS and CDR2 SASEGT come from the germline V gene. This CDR3 has 15 residues. V lost 1 base and J lost 1; bases outside the gene matches: 2. The CDR3, as DNA: TGTGCCAGCAGTGAAGGTGGGACAGGCACAGATACGCAGTATTTT. Translation gives CASSEGGTGTDTQYF.

V and J are TRBV7-8 and TRBJ1-4, with D perhaps matching TRBD1 (5 bases). CDR3 length: 14 amino acids. The V end lost 6 bases, the J end lost 5 bases, and 13 bases lay between the germline ends. Germline V gene sequence: CDR1 SGHVS, CDR2 FQNEAQ. CDR3 sequence reads: CASRARGGNEKLFF. CDR3 nucleotides: TGTGCCAGCAGAGCCCGGGGGGGGAATGAAAAACTGTTTTTT. Based on the CDR3 plus reference TRBV7-8 and TRBJ1-4, the full variable domain is GAGVSQSPRYKVAKRGQDVALRCDPISGHVSLFWYQQALGQGPEFLTYFQNEAQLDKSGLPSDRFFAERPEGSVSTLKIQRTQQEDSAVYLCASRARGGNEKLFFGSGTQLSVL.

The chain carries TRBV30 and TRBJ2-2, with TRBD2 matching over 9 bases. CDR3 length: 15 residues. J was trimmed by 2 bases and V by 1 base; bases with no gene match: 2. Germline lookup yields CDR1 GTSNPN and CDR2 SVGIG (reference sequence). Here the CDR3 reads CAWSEGTSNTGELFF. The CDR3 region has the DNA TGTGCCTGGAGTGAGGGGACTAGCAACACCGGGGAGCTGTTTTTT.